The rows below give T cell receptor beta chains drawn from one sample of a study of CD8 T cells in ankylosing spondylitis. Using its own MiXCR run on the 5' RACE reads, TCRdb lists one record per CDR3 protein. Of over 700,000 distinct CDR3 sequences in the sample, roughly 20% are singletons; the top ten hold roughly a fifth. The sequencing input was blood, either unsorted or a sorted T cell fraction (not recorded which). The origin of the receptors is a male donor with ankylosing spondylitis. Each CDR3 is given with its conserved first and last residue. A D gene is named only where the DNA matches it firmly. The size entry is marked missing in some rows and otherwise reads once, few, many or a size class.

clone_size j_call d_call v_call cdr3_nt cdr3_aa
- TRBJ2-1 TRBD2 TRBV20-1 TGCAGTGCTAGAGGGCCCATACCGGGGCTAGCGGGAAACCGGGGGGATGAGCAGTTCTTC CSARGPIPGLAGNRGDEQFF
- TRBJ2-7 TRBD1 TRBV12-3/TRBV12-4 TGTGCCAGCAGAAGATGGGGACAGGGCTACGAGCAGTACTTC CASRRWGQGYEQYF
- TRBJ2-2 TRBD2 TRBV11-1 TGTGCCAGCAGCCCCCCAAAGCGGGGGGTTGCGAACACCGGGGAGCTGTTTTTT CASSPPKRGVANTGELFF
- TRBJ1-1 TRBD1 TRBV5-1 TGCGCCAGCAGCTTGTCGACAGGGATGAACACTGAAGCTTTCTTT CASSLSTGMNTEAFF
few TRBJ2-1 - TRBV7-7 TGTGCCAGCAGCCCACTGACAGGTCAGAATGAGCAGTTCTTC CASSPLTGQNEQFF
- TRBJ2-3 - TRBV5-1 TGCGCCAGCAGCTTGGAAATCTTCACAGATACGCAGTATTTT CASSLEIFTDTQYF
- TRBJ2-5 TRBD2 TRBV20-1 TGCAGTGCTGGTAGCGGGGGGATTGAGACCCAGTACTTC CSAGSGGIETQYF
few TRBJ2-1 - TRBV12-3/TRBV12-4 TGTGCCAGCAGTTTTGGCTACTCCCGCGCTGAGCAGTTCTTC CASSFGYSRAEQFF
few TRBJ2-7 TRBD2 TRBV13 TGTGCCAGCAGCCTGCGACTAGCGGTCGAGCAGTACTTC CASSLRLAVEQYF
few TRBJ2-1 TRBD1 TRBV27 TGTGCCAGCAGTTTATTAACCGGGACAGAGTACAATGAGCAGTTCTTC CASSLLTGTEYNEQFF
few TRBJ2-3 TRBD2 TRBV7-9 TGTGCCAGCAGCCGGGGGACTAGCGGGATAACAGATACGCAGTATTTT CASSRGTSGITDTQYF
few TRBJ1-1 TRBD1 TRBV18 TGTGCCAGCTCAGGGACAGGGGGTCCCATGAACACTGAAGCTTTCTTT CASSGTGGPMNTEAFF
few TRBJ2-1 - TRBV20-1 TGCAGTACTGGCCACCGTTTCGATGAGCAGTTCTTC CSTGHRFDEQFF
few TRBJ2-3 - TRBV7-9 TGTGCCAGCCAGGGGCACAGGGAGTTCCCCACAGATACGCAGTATTTT CASQGHREFPTDTQYF
many TRBJ2-7 - TRBV15 TGTGCCTCCGCTGACAGGCTCTTTTACGAGCAGTACTTC CASADRLFYEQYF
- TRBJ2-4 - TRBV7-2 TGTGCCAGCAGCTTAGCTGTGGTAGCCAAAAACATTCAGTACTTC CASSLAVVAKNIQYF
- TRBJ2-7 - TRBV10-3 TGTGCCATCAGTGACCACAGGACCGCCCCCGAGCAGTACTTC CAISDHRTAPEQYF
few TRBJ2-7 - TRBV20-1 TGCAGTGCTAGGAGGGACGAGCAGTACTTC CSARRDEQYF
- TRBJ2-5 TRBD2 TRBV28 TGTGCCAGCAGTCCCCGTGGTAGCGGGGTCCAAGAGACCCAGTACTTC CASSPRGSGVQETQYF
many TRBJ2-3 TRBD2 TRBV7-3 TGTGCCAGCAGCTTAGTGTCTGGCGGGGGGGCAGATACGCAGTATTTT CASSLVSGGGADTQYF
few TRBJ2-7 - TRBV6-5 TGTGCCAGCATTTCGGCCCTCGATGGGGTGCAGTACTTC CASISALDGVQYF
few TRBJ2-1 - TRBV12-3/TRBV12-4 TGTGCCAGCAGACTAACAGGGCGAGGTGAGCAGTTCTTC CASRLTGRGEQFF
- TRBJ1-2 - TRBV7-7 TGTGCTAGCAGCTTAAGGACGGGGGTAGCGAGGTATGGCTACACCTTC CASSLRTGVARYGYTF
many TRBJ2-6 - TRBV29-1 TGCAGCGCCTCACAGGGTGGGGGCTCTGGGGCCAACGTCCTGACTTTC CSASQGGGSGANVLTF
once TRBJ2-1 - TRBV29-1 TGCAGCGTTGAAGGAACAAGGAGGGAGCAGTTCTTC CSVEGTRREQFF
- TRBJ1-1 - TRBV9 TGTGCCAGCAGCGTAAATTTGGTAACTGAAGCTTTCTTT CASSVNLVTEAFF
few TRBJ1-4 TRBD1 TRBV6-1 TGTGCCAGCAGGCTTCAGGGGGGCAATGAAAAACTGTTTTTT CASRLQGGNEKLFF
many TRBJ2-7 - TRBV7-2 TGTGCCAGCAGCTTAGCGGGACCCTCAGGGGAGCAGTACTTC CASSLAGPSGEQYF
- TRBJ2-5 - TRBV6-2/TRBV6-3 TGTGCCAGCAGCCGGGCTGGGGGGCAAGAGACCCAGTACTTC CASSRAGGQETQYF
- TRBJ1-1 TRBD1 TRBV6-5 TGTGCCAGCAGTTCCCCGGGACAGGTTAACACTGAAGCTTTCTTT CASSSPGQVNTEAFF
few TRBJ2-3 - TRBV4-3 TGCGCCAGCAGCCAAGCCGGCGGGGTAGATACGCAGTATTTT CASSQAGGVDTQYF
few TRBJ2-1 TRBD2 TRBV7-3 TGTGCCAGCAGCTTAACTCCAATGGGACTAGCGGAATACAATGAGCAGTTCTTC CASSLTPMGLAEYNEQFF
few TRBJ1-1 TRBD1 TRBV6-5 TGTGCCAGCAGTTACTCCTGGGGACAGGGGACTGAAGCTTTCTTT CASSYSWGQGTEAFF
- TRBJ1-4 - TRBV20-1 TGCAGTGCTAGAGAAAAGGCAGAAGGGGAAAAACTGTTTTTT CSAREKAEGEKLFF
- TRBJ2-3 TRBD2 TRBV20-1 TGCAGTGCTCAAATAGCGGGGGGGCCTTCAGATACGCAGTATTTT CSAQIAGGPSDTQYF
- TRBJ1-2 TRBD1 TRBV12-3/TRBV12-4 TGTGCCAGCAGTGGGGGGGGACAGCCCTATGGCTACACCTTC CASSGGGQPYGYTF
few TRBJ2-3 - TRBV7-3 TGTGCCAGCAGTGACGACCCAGGAGGAGAAGCAGATACGCAGTATTTT CASSDDPGGEADTQYF
few TRBJ2-1 - TRBV29-1 TGCAGCGTTGAAAGGGGGGACAATGAGCAGTTCTTC CSVERGDNEQFF